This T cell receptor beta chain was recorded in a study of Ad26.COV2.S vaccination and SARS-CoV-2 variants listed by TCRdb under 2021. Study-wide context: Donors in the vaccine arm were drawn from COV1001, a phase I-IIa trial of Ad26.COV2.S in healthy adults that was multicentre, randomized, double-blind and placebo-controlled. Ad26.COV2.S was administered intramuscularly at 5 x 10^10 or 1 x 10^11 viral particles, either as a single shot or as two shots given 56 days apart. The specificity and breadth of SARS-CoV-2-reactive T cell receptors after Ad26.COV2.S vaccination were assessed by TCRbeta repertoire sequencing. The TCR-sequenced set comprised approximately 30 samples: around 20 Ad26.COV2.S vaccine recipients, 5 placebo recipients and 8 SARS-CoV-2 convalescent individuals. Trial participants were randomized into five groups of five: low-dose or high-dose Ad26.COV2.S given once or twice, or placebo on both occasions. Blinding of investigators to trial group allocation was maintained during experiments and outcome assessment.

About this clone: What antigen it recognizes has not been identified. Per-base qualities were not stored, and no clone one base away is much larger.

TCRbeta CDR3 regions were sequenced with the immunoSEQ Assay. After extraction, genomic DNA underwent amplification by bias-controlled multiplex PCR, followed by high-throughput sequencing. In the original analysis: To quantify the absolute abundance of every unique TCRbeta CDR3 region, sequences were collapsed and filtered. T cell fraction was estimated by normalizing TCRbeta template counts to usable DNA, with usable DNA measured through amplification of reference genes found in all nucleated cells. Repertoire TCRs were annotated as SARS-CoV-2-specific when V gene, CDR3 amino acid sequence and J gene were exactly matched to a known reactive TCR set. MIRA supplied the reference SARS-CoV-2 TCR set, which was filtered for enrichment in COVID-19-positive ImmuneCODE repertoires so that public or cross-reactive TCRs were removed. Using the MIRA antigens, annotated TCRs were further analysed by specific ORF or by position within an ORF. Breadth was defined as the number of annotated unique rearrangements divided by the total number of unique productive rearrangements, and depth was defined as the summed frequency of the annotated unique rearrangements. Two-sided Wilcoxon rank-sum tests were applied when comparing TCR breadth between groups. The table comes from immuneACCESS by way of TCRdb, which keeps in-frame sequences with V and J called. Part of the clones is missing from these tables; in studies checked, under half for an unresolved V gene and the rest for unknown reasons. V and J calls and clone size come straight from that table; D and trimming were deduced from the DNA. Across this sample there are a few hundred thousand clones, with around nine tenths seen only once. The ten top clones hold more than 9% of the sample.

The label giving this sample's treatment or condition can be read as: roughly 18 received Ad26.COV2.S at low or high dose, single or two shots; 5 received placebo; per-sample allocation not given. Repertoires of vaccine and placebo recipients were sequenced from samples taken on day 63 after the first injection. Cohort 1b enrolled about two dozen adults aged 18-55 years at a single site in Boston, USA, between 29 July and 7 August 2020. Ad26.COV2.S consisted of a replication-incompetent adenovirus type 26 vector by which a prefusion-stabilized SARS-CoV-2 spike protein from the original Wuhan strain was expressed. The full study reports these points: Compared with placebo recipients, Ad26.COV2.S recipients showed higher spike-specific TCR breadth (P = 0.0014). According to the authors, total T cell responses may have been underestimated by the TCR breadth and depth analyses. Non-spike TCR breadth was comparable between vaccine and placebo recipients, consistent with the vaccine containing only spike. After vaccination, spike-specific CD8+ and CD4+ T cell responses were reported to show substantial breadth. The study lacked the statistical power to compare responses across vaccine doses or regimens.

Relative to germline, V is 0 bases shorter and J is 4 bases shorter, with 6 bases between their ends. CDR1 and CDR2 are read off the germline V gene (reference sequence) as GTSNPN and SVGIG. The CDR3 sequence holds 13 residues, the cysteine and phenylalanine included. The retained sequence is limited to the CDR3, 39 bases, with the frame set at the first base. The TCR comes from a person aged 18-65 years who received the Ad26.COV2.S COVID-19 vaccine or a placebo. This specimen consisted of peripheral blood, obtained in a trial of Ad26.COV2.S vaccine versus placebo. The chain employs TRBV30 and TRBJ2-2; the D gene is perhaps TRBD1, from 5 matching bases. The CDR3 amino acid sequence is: CAWSVQVTGELFF. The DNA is TGTGCCTGGAGTGTACAGGTCACCGGGGAGCTGTTTTTT.